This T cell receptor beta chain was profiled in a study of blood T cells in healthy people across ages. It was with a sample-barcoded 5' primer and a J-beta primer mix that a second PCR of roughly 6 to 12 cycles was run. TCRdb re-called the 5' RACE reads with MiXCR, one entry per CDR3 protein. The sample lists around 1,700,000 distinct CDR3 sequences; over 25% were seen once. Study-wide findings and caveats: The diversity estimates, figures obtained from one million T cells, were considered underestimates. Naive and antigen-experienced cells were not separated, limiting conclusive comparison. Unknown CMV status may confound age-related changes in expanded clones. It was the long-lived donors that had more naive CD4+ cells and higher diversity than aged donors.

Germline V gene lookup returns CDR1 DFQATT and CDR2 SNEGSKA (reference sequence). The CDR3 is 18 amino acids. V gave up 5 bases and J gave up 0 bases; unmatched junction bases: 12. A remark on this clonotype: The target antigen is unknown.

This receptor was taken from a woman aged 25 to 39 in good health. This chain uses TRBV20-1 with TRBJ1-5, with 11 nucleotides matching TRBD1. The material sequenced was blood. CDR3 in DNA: TGCAGTGCTTCAACCGGGACAGGGGGATCGTATAGCAATCAGCCCCAGCATTTT. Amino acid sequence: CSASTGTGGSYSNQPQHF.